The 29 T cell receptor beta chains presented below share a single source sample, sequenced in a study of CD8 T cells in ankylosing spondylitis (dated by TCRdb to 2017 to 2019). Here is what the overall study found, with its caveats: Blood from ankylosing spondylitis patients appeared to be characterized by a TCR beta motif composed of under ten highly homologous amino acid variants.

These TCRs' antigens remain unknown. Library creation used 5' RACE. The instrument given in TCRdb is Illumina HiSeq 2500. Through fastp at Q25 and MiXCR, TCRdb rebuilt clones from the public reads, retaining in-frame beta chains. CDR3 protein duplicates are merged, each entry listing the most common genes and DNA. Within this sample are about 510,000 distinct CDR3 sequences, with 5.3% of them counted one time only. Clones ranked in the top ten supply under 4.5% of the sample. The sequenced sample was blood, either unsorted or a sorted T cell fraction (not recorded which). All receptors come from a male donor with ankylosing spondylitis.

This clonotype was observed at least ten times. This CDR3 reads CSAPRRGQPQHF. DNA for the CDR3: TGCAGTGCACCAAGACGTGGTCAGCCCCAGCATTTT. This chain connects TRBV20-1 to TRBJ1-5; D gene uncertain. V was shortened by 6 bases and J by 6 bases, with 12 bases between the two germline ends. The CDR3 contains 12 residues. In germline, CDR1 is DFQATT, CDR2 SNEGSKA (reference sequence).

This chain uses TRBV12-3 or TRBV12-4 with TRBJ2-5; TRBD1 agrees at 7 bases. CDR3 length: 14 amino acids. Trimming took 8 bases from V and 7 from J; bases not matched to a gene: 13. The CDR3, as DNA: TGTGCCAGCCGTAGGGGGCAAAATGTCGGGACCCAGTACTTC. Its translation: CASRRGQNVGTQYF.

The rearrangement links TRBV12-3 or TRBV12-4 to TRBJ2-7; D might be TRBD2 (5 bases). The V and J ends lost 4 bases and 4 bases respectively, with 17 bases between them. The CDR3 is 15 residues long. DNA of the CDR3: TGTGCCAGCAGTTACTTGGACCGCGGCGGGTACGAGCAGTACTTC. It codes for CASSYLDRGGYEQYF.

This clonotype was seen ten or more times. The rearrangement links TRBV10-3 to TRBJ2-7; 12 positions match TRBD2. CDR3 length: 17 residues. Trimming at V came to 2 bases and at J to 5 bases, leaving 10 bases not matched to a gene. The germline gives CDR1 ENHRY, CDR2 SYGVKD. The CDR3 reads CAISEELGASGRDEQYF. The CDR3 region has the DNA TGTGCCATCAGTGAGGAACTTGGGGCTAGCGGGAGGGACGAGCAGTACTTC.

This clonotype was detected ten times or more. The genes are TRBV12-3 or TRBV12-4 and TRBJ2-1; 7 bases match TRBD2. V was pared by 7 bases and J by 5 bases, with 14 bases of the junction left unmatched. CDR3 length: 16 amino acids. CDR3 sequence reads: CASTPLDGGKNNEQFF. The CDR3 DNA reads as TGTGCCAGCACCCCTCTAGACGGGGGGAAGAACAATGAGCAGTTCTTC.

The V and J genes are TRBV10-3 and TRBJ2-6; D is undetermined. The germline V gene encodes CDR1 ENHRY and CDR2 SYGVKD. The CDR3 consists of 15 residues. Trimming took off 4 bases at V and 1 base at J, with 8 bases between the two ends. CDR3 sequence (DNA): TGTGCCATCAGTGGTAGGAGTTCTGGGGCCAACGTCCTGACTTTC. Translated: CAISGRSSGANVLTF.

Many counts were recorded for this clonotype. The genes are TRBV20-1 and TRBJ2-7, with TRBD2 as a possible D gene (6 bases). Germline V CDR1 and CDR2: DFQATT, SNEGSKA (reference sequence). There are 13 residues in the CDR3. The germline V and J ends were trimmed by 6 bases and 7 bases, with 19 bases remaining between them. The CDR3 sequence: CSAYWDGGREQYF. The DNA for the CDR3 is TGCAGTGCCTACTGGGACGGGGGAAGAGAGCAGTACTTC.

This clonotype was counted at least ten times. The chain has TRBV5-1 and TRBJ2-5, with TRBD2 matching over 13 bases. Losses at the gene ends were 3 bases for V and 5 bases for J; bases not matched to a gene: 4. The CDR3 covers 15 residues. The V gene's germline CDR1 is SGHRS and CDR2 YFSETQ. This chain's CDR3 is CASSYGLAGAETQYF. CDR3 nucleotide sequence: TGCGCCAGCAGCTACGGACTAGCGGGAGCCGAGACCCAGTACTTC.

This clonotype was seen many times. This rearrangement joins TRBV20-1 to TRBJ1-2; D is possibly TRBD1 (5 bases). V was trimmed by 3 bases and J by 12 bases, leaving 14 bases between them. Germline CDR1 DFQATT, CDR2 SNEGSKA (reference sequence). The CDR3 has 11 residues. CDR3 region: CSASRQLLDTF. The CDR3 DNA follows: TGCAGTGCTAGTCGACAGCTCCTGGACACCTTC.

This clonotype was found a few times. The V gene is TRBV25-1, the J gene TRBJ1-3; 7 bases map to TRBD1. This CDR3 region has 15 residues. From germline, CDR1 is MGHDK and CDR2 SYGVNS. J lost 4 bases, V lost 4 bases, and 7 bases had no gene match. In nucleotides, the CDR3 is TGTGCCAGCAGTGTACCTAGGACAGGCGGAAACACCATATATTTT. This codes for CASSVPRTGGNTIYF.

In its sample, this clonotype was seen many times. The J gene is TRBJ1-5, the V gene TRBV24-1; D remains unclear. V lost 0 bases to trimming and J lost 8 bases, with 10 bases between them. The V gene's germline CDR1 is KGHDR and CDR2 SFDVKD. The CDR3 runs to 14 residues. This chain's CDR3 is CATSDLTTREPQHF. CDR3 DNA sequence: TGTGCCACCAGTGATTTGACCACAAGGGAGCCCCAGCATTTT.

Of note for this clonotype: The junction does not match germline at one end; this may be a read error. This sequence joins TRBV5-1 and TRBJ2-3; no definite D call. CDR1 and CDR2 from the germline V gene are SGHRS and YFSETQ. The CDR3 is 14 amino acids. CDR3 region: CASSLDLVTATQYF. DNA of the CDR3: TGCGCCAGCAGCTTGGACCTAGTCACAGCTACGCAGTATTTT.

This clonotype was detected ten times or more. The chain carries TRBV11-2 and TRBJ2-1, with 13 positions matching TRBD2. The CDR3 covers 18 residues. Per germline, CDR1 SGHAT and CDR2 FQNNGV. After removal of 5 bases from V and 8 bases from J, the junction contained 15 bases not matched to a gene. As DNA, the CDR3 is TGTGCCAGCAGCCGGACTAGCGGGAGAGTAAGTAGGCGGTATGAGCAGTTCTTC. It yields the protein CASSRTSGRVSRRYEQFF.

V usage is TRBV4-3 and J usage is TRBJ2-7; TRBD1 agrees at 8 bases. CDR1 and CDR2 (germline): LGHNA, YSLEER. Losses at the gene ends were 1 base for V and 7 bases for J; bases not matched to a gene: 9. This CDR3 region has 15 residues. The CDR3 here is CASSQVWQGAREQYF. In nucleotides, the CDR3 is TGCGCCAGCAGCCAAGTATGGCAGGGGGCGCGGGAGCAGTACTTC.

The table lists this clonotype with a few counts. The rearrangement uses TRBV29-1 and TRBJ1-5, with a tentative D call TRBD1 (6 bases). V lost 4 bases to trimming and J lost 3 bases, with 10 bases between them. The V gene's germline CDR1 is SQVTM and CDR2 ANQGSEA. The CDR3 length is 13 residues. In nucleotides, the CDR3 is TGCAGCGTTGCGTGGGGGCACAATCAGCCCCAGCATTTT. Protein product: CSVAWGHNQPQHF.

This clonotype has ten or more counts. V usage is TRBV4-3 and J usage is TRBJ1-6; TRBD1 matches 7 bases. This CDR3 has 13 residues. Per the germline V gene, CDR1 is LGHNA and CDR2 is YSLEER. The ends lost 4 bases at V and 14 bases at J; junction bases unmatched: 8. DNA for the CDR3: TGCGCCAGCAGCCGAGCAACAGGGGACTCCCTCCACTTT. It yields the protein CASSRATGDSLHF.

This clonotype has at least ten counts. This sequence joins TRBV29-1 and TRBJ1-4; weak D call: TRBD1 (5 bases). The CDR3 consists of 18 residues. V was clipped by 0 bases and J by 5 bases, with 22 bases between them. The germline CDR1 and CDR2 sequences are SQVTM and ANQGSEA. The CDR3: CSVEDLRLGTRTNEKLFF. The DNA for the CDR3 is TGCAGCGTTGAAGATCTTCGTCTGGGGACTAGAACAAATGAAAAACTGTTTTTT.

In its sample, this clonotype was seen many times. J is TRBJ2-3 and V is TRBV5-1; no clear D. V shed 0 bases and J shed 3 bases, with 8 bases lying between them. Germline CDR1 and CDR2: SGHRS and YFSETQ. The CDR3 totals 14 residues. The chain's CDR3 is CASSLEELTDTQYF. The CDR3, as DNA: TGCGCCAGCAGCTTGGAGGAGTTAACAGATACGCAGTATTTT.

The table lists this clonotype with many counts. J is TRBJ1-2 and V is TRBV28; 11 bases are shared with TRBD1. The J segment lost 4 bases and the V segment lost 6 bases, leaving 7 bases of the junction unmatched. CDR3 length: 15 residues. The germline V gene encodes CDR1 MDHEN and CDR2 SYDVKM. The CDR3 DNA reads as TGTGCCAGCAGCAAGGGGGACAGGGGGTCCTATGGCTACACCTTC. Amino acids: CASSKGDRGSYGYTF.

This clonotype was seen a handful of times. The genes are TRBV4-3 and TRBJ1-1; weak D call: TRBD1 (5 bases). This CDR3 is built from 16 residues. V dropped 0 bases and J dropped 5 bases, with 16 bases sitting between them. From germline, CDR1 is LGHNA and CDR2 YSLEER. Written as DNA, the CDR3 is TGCGCCAGCAGCCAAGATTGGCGGGGGTGGATGACTGAAGCTTTCTTT. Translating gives CASSQDWRGWMTEAFF.

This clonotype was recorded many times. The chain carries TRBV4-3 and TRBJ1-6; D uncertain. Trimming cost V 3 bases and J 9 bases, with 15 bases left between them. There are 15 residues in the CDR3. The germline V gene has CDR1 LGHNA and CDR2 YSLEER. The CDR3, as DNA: TGCGCCAGCAGCCAGCGCCGAAGCAGTTCTTCACCCCTCCACTTT. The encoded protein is CASSQRRSSSSPLHF.

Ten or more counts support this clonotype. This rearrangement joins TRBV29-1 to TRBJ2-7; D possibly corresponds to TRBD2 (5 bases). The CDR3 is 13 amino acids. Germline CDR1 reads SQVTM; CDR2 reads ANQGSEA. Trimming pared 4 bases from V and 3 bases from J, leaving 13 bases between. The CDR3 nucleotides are TGCAGCGTTGTGGGTTTGGGGAGCTACGAGCAGTACTTC. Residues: CSVVGLGSYEQYF.

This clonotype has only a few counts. Here the CDR3 reads CASSQGSSSYNEQFF. The CDR3 DNA is TGCGCCAGCAGCCAAGGTTCGAGCTCCTACAATGAGCAGTTCTTC. V gene TRBV4-3 combines with J gene TRBJ2-1; D unresolved. CDR1 and CDR2 (germline): LGHNA, YSLEER. Trimming took 1 base from V and 0 from J, leaving 7 bases between them. This CDR3 has 15 amino acids.

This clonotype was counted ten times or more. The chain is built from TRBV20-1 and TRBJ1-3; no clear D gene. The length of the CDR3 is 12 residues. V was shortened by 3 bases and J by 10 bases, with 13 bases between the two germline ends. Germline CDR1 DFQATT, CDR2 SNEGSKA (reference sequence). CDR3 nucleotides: TGCAGTGCTAGTCTAGTCCCCAGGACCATATATTTT. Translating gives CSASLVPRTIYF.

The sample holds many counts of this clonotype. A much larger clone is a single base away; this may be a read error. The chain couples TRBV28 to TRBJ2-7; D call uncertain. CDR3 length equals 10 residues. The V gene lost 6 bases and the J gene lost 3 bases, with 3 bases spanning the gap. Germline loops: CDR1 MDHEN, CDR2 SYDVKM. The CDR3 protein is CASRDYEQYF. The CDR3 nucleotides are TGTGCCAGCAGGGACTACGAGCAGTACTTC.

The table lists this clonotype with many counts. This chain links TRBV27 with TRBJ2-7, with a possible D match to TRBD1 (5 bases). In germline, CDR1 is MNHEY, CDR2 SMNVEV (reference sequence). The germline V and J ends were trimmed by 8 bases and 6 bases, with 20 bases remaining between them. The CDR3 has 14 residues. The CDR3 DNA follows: TGTGCCAGCGGGGCTCAAAGGGGATTGTTCGAGCAGTACTTC. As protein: CASGAQRGLFEQYF.

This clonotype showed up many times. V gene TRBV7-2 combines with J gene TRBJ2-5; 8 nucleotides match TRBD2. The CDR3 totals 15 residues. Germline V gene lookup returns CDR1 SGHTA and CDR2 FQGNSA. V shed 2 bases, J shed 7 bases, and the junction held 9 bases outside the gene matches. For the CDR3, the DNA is TGTGCCAGCAGCTTATTACTAGCGGAAGGGGCGACCCAGTACTTC. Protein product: CASSLLLAEGATQYF.

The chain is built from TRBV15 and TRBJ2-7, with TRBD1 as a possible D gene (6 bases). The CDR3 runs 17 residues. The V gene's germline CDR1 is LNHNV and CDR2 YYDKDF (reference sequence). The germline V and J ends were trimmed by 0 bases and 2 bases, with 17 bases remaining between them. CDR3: CATSRETGQGAAYEQYF. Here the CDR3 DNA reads TGTGCCACCAGCAGAGAAACGGGACAAGGGGCCGCCTACGAGCAGTACTTC.

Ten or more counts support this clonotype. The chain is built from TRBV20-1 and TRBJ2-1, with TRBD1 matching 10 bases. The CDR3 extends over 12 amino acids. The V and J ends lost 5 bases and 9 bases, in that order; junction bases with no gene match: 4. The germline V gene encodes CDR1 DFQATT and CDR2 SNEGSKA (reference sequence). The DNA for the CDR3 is TGCAGTGCTGACAGGGGGCGAGGTGAGCAGTTCTTC. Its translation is CSADRGRGEQFF.